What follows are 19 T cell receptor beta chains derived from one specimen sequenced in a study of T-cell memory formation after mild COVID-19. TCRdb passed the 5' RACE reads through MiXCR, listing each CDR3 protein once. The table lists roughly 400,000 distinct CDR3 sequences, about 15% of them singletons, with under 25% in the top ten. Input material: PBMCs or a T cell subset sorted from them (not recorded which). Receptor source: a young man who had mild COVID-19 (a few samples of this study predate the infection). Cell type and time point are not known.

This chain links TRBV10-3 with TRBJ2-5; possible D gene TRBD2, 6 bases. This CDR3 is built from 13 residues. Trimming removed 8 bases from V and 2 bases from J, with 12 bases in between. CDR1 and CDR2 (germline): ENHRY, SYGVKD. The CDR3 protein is CAIGYGGQETQYF. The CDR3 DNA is TGTGCCATCGGGTACGGGGGTCAAGAGACCCAGTACTTC.

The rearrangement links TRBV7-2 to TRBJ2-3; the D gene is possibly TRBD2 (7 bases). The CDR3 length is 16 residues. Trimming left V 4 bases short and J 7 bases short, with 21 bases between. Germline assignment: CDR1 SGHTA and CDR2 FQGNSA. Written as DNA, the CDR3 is TGTGCCAGCAGCTGGACATCCGGGGGGCGTGTGAATACGCAGTATTTT. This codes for CASSWTSGGRVNTQYF.

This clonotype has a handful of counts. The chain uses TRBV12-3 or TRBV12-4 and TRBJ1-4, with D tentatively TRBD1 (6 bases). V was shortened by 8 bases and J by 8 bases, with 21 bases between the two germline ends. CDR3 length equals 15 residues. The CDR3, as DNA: TGTGCCAGCCGATTCAGGAAAGGGGGGGGCGAAAAACTGTTTTTT. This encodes CASRFRKGGGEKLFF.

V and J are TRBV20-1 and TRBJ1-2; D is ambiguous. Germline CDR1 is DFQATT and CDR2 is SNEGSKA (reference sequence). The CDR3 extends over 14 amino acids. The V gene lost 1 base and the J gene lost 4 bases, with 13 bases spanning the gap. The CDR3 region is CSARVAVNIYGYTF. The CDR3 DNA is TGCAGTGCTAGAGTCGCCGTAAACATCTATGGCTACACCTTC.

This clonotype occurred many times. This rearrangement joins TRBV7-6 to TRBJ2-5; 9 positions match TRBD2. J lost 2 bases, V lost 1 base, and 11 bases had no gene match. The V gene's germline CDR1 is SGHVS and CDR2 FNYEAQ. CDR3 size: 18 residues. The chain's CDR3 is CASSLVSSGGPLQETQYF. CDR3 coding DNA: TGTGCCAGCAGCTTAGTCAGTAGCGGGGGCCCCCTACAAGAGACCCAGTACTTC.

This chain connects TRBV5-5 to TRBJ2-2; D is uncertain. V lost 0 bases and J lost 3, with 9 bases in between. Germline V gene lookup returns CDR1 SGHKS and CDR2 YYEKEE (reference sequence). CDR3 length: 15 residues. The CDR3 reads CASSLAVSDTGELFF. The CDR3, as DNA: TGTGCCAGCAGCTTGGCTGTGTCGGACACCGGGGAGCTGTTTTTT.

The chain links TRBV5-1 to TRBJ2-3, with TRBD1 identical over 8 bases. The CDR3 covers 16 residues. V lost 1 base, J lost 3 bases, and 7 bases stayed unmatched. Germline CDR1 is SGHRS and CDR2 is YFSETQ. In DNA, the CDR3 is TGCGCCAGCAGCTTGACTACAGGGGGAAGAACAGATACGCAGTATTTT. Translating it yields CASSLTTGGRTDTQYF.

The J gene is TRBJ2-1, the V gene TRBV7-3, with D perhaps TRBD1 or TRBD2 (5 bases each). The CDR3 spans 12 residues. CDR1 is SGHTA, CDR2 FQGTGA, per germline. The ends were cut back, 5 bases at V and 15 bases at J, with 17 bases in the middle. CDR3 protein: CASSLGGGARFF. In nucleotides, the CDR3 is TGTGCCAGCAGCCTGGGTGGGGGAGCGAGGTTCTTC.

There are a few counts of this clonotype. CDR3 in amino acids: CASSLVGRTLSSQETQYF. In DNA, the CDR3 is TGTGCCAGCAGTTTAGTCGGCAGGACCCTGTCCTCCCAAGAGACCCAGTACTTC. The chain uses TRBV12-3 or TRBV12-4 and TRBJ2-5; D remains unclear. The CDR3 is 18 residues long. Trimming shortened V by 1 base and J by 1 base, and 19 bases separated the two germline ends.

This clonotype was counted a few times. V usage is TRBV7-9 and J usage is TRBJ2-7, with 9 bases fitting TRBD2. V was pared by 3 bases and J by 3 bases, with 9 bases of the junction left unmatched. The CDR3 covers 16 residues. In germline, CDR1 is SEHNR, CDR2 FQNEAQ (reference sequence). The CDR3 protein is CASSLPASGENYEQYV. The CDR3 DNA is TGTGCCAGCAGCTTGCCTGCTAGCGGGGAAAACTACGAGCAGTACGTC.

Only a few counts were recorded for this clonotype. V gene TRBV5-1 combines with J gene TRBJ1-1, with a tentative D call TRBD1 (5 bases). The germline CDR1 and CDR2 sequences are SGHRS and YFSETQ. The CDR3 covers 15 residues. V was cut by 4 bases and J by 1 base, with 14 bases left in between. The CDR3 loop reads CASSLTGTSNTEAFF. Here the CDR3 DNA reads TGCGCCAGCAGCCTGACCGGGACGTCGAACACTGAAGCTTTCTTT. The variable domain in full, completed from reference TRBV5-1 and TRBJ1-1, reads KAGVTQTPRYLIKTRGQQVTLSCSPISGHRSVSWYQQTPGQGLQFLFEYFSETQRNKGNFPGRFSGRQFSNSRSEMNVSTLELGDSALYLCASSLTGTSNTEAFFGQGTRLTVV.

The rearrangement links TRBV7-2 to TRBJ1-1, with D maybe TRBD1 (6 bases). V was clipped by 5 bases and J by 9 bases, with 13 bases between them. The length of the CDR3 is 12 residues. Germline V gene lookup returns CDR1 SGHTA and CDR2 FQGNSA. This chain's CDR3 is CASSPRGQKAFF. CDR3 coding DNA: TGTGCCAGCAGCCCCCGCGGACAGAAAGCTTTCTTT. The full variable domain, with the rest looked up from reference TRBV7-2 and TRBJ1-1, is GAGVSQSPSNKVTEKGKDVELRCDPISGHTALYWYRQSLGQGLEFLIYFQGNSAPDKSGLPSDRFSAERTGGSVSTLTIQRTQQEDSAVYLCASSPRGQKAFFGQGTRLTVV.

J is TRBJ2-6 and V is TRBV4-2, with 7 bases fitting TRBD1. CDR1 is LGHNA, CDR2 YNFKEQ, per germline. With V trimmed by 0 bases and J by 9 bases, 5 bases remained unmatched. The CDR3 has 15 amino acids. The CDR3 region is CASSQDGDSLNVLTF. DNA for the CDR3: TGTGCCAGCAGCCAAGATGGGGACAGCCTCAACGTCCTGACTTTC.

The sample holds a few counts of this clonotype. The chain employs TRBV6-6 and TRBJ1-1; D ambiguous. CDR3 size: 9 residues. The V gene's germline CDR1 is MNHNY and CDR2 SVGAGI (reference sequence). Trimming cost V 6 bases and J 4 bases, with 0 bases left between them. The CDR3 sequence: CASSTEAFF. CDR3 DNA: TGTGCCAGCAGCACTGAAGCTTTCTTT.

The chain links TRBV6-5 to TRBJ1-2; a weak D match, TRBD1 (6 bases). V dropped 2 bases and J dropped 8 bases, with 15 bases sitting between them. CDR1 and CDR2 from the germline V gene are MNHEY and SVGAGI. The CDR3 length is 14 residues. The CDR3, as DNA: TGTGCCAGCAGTTACCTCGGGGGGCGTATCGGCTACACCTTC. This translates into CASSYLGGRIGYTF.

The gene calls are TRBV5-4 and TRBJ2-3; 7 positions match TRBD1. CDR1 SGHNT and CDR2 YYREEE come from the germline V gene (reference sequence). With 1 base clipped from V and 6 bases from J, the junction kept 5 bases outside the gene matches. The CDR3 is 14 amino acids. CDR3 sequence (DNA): TGTGCCAGCAGCTTGCCTGACAGGGTGGATACGCAGTATTTT. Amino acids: CASSLPDRVDTQYF. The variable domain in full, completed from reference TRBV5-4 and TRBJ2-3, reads ETGVTQSPTHLIKTRGQQVTLRCSSQSGHNTVSWYQQALGQGPQFIFQYYREEENGRGNFPPRFSGLQFPNYSSELNVNALELDDSALYLCASSLPDRVDTQYFGPGTRLTVL.

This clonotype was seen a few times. As DNA, the CDR3 is TGTGCCAGCAGCATGGGCTCTCCAGATACGCAGTATTTT. Translated: CASSMGSPDTQYF. V usage is TRBV7-2 and J usage is TRBJ2-3; no firm D call. The CDR3 totals 13 residues. Germline loops: CDR1 SGHTA, CDR2 FQGNSA. Trimming pared 5 bases from V and 4 bases from J, leaving 10 bases between.

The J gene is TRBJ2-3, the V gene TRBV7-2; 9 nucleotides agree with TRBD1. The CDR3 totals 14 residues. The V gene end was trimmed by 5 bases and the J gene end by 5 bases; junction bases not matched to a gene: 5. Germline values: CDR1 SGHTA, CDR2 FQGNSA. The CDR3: CASSNRGREDTQYF. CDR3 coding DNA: TGTGCCAGCAGCAACAGGGGGCGCGAAGATACGCAGTATTTT.

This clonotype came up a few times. The CDR3: CATSRALSGGARLVIQYF. In DNA, the CDR3 is TGTGCCACCAGCCGAGCCCTGAGCGGGGGGGCCAGGTTGGTCATTCAGTACTTC. The chain is built from TRBV15 and TRBJ2-4; 10 bases match TRBD2. The germline gives CDR1 LNHNV, CDR2 YYDKDF (reference sequence). V shed 5 bases and J 9 bases; nucleotides not matched to a gene: 19. This CDR3 has 18 residues.